The 28 T cell receptor delta chains below come from one sample, sequenced in a study of gamma delta lymphoproliferative disorders and STAT genes. TCRdb processed the multiplex PCR reads again with the CATT caller. Among 3,100 or so delta-chain clones listed, approximately 1% were seen once. Genomic DNA from isolated PBMCs served as the sequencing template. Source material: blood. Receptor source: a human donor in good health.

Points on this clone: The translation of this DNA and the TCRdb protein of a much larger clone differ at residue 14, probably owing to a read error; the protein shown here is translated from the DNA. This rearrangement joins TRDV2 to TRDJ3; TRDD3 matches 7 bases. The CDR3 extends over 19 amino acids. Germline CDR1 reads GEAIGNYY; CDR2 reads EKD. The CDR3 reads CACDTAGGPSSWDARQMFF. As DNA, the CDR3 is TGTGCCTGTGACACGGCTGGGGGCCCGAGCTCCTGGGACGCCCGACAGATGTTTTTC.

Concerning this clone itself: This DNA's translation and the protein TCRdb lists, from a much larger clone, do not match at residue 16, likely due to a read error; the protein shown is translated from the DNA. V gene TRDV2 combines with J gene TRDJ1; TRDD3 agrees at 10 bases. The length of the CDR3 is 18 residues. CDR1 and CDR2 (germline): GEAIGNYY, EKD. CDR3 coding DNA: TGTGCCTGTGACCCGGTACTGGGGGATCCCATTGACACCGATAAACACATCTTT. This codes for CACDPVLGDPIDTDKHIF.

This clone was seen more than once but under ten times. The protein given by TCRdb reflects a much larger clone and differs at residue 6 from this DNA's translation, likely from a read error; the protein shown is the DNA's translation. The V call is TRDV2, the J call TRDJ1; D perhaps matches TRDD3 (6 bases). CDR3 length equals 15 residues. The V gene's germline CDR1 is GEAIGNYY and CDR2 EKD. The V end was cut by 3 bases, the J end by 5 bases, with 18 bases between. Here the CDR3 DNA reads TGTGCCTGTGACTCCCGGGGGACCCCGGGGGATAAACTCATCTTT. It specifies CACDSRGTPGDKLIF.

With respect to this clone: The protein that TCRdb holds for this DNA derives from a much larger clone and differs from the translated DNA at residue 5, which likely indicates a read error; the protein shown here is translated from the DNA. The rearrangement uses TRDV2 and TRDJ1, with 12 bases lining up with TRDD3. The CDR3 sequence is 19 residues long. Germline CDR1 GEAIGNYY, CDR2 EKD. The junction had 16 bases not matched to a gene; V was cut back by 3 bases and J by 3 bases. In nucleotides, the CDR3 is TGTGCCTGTGACGCCCTACTGGGGGATACAGCTGGAGTGCCCGATAAACTCATCTTT. This codes for CACDALLGDTAGVPDKLIF.

This clone was detected a few times. A far bigger clonotype differs at one base, so this is likely a read error. The identical CDR3 is also encoded by other nucleotide sequences in the sample. This sequence joins TRDV2 and TRDJ1; 9 bases agree with TRDD3. Germline CDR1 is GEAIGNYY and CDR2 is EKD. CDR3 length: 19 residues. Germline trimming cut 7 bases from V and 1 base from J; bases unmatched to any gene: 21. CDR3 protein: CACDPASRGIPSGTDKLIF. For the CDR3, the DNA is TGTGCCTGCGACCCAGCATCTCGGGGGATACCCTCCGGCACCGATAAACTCATCTTT.

This clone appeared a few times. TCRdb's protein, taken from a much larger clone, differs from this DNA's translation at residue 12, likely owing to a read error; the protein displayed comes from the DNA. The chain uses TRDV2 and TRDJ1; 8 bases map to TRDD3. The CDR3 length is 24 residues. The V gene's germline CDR1 is GEAIGNYY and CDR2 EKD. The junction had 29 bases not matched to a gene; V was cut back by 0 bases and J by 0 bases. The CDR3 region has the DNA TGTGCCTGTGACACCTTGGGTCTTAGACTGGGGGGTACGGAAACCGACCTGTACACCGATAAACTCATCTTT. As protein: CACDTLGLRLGGTETDLYTDKLIF.

This clone was seen more than once but under ten times. A far bigger clonotype differs at one base, so this is likely a read error. The sample contains more than one DNA sequence encoding this CDR3. CDR3 DNA sequence: TGCAGTGTACTTCTATGCAGCAAGCTGACGGGGGCCACGGGCGGGCAGTACACCGATAAACTCATCTTT. Encoded protein: CSVLLCSKLTGATGGQYTDKLIF. The gene calls are TRAV29/DV5 and TRDJ1; possible D gene TRDD3, 5 bases. This CDR3 region has 23 residues. Germline V gene data show CDR1 as NSMFDY and CDR2 as ISSIKDK.

This clone was counted only a few times. The CDR3 loop is CACDPLLLGDTTDKLIF. The CDR3 DNA sequence: TGTGCCTGTGACCCTCTTTTACTGGGGGATACCACCGATAAACTCATCTTT. The V gene is TRDV2, the J gene TRDJ1; 12 nucleotides agree with TRDD3. CDR1 is GEAIGNYY, CDR2 EKD, per germline. The V segment lost 3 bases and the J segment 1 base; nucleotides outside the gene matches: 8. The CDR3 loop spans 17 amino acids.

This clone was observed a few times. TCRdb attributes to this sequence the protein of a much larger clone, which differs from the DNA translation at residue 5; a read error is likely, and the protein displayed is translated from the DNA. The chain couples TRDV2 to TRDJ1; 13 bases are shared with TRDD3. Trimming at V came to 3 bases and at J to 1 base, leaving 16 bases not matched to a gene. Germline V gene sequence: CDR1 GEAIGNYY, CDR2 EKD. This CDR3 has 20 amino acids. The CDR3 here is CACDAVADWGIRGVTDKLIF. CDR3 DNA sequence: TGTGCCTGTGACGCCGTCGCCGACTGGGGGATACGCGGGGTCACCGATAAACTCATCTTT.

This clone occurred a few times. TCRdb pairs this DNA with a much larger clone's protein that differs at residue 7, likely a read error; the protein shown was translated from the DNA. The V and J genes are TRDV2 and TRDJ1, with D perhaps matching TRDD3 (6 bases). In germline, CDR1 is GEAIGNYY, CDR2 EKD. The CDR3 extends over 15 amino acids. Trimming took off 3 bases at V and 0 bases at J, with 13 bases between the two ends. The CDR3 sequence is CACDGLRDNTDKLIF. The CDR3 DNA is TGTGCCTGTGACGGTCTGAGGGATAACACCGATAAACTCATCTTT.

This clone came up a few times. The protein held in TCRdb is that of a much larger clone and does not match this DNA's translation at residue 4, likely because of a read error; the protein shown is translated from the DNA. The J gene is TRDJ1, the V gene TRDV2; a weak D match, TRDD3 (6 bases). Germline-derived CDR1 and CDR2 are GEAIGNYY and EKD. This CDR3 comprises 19 residues. The DNA of the CDR3 is TGTGCCTGTGGCACCGTATTTGGGGGGGGTCGAACGTACACCGATAAACTCATCTTT. Translated: CACGTVFGGGRTYTDKLIF.

Notes on this clone: The TCRdb record carries a much larger clone's protein, which differs from this DNA's translation at residue 12; a read error is the likely cause, and the protein listed here is the DNA translation. The chain links TRDV2 to TRDJ1; TRDD3 aligns across 12 bases. Germline V gene data show CDR1 as GEAIGNYY and CDR2 as EKD. The CDR3 length is 16 residues. J gave up 6 bases and V 3 bases, and 10 bases lay outside the gene matches. CDR3 region: CACDFLLGDTGNKLIF. CDR3 nucleotides: TGTGCCTGTGACTTTCTACTGGGGGATACTGGCAATAAACTCATCTTT.

This clone has only a few counts. The TCRdb protein, from a much larger clone, departs from this DNA's translation at residue 12, likely by read error; the protein shown derives from the DNA. V usage is TRDV2 and J usage is TRDJ1, with 13 positions matching TRDD3. The germline CDR1 and CDR2 sequences are GEAIGNYY and EKD. CDR3 length: 16 residues. This CDR3 reads CACDRLGDTRTEKLIF. CDR3 nucleotides: TGTGCCTGTGACAGACTGGGGGATACGCGCACCGAAAAACTCATCTTT.

Of note for this clone: A read error is the likely source, as a far larger clone sits one nucleotide away. This same CDR3 is encoded by further DNA sequences in the sample. The chain carries TRDV2 and TRDJ1; TRDD3 aligns across 12 bases. CDR1 is GEAIGNYY, CDR2 EKD, per germline. This CDR3 is 18 amino acids long. The CDR3 DNA sequence: TGTGCCTGTGACACTCTTCTGGGGGATACGCGTTGGACCGATAAACTCATTTTT. It is translated as CACDTLLGDTRWTDKLIF.

This clone was found a few times. A far larger clone is just one base off, so this is likely a read error. This specimen includes other DNA sequences encoding the same CDR3. The chain joins TRDV2 to TRDJ1; 8 nucleotides agree with TRDD3. V lost 7 bases, J lost 5 bases, and 14 bases stayed unmatched. This CDR3 has 15 residues. Germline V gene lookup returns CDR1 GEAIGNYY and CDR2 EKD. CDR3 in DNA: TGTGCCTGCGACTCCTGGGGGACCCCGGGGGATAAACTCATCTTT. Encoded protein: CACDSWGTPGDKLIF.

This clone is classed as medium-sized (0.01 to 0.1%). This chain connects TRDV1 to TRDJ1; 11 nucleotides match TRDD3. Germline CDR1 is TSWWSYY and CDR2 is QGS. Unmatched junction bases numbered 18, after V lost 3 bases and J lost 3 bases. The CDR3 loop spans 20 amino acids. The DNA of the CDR3 is TGTGCTCTTGGGGATTACCTTCCTGTACTGGGGGATAAGTTACCCGATAAACTCATCTTT. Translation: CALGDYLPVLGDKLPDKLIF.

This clone was counted only a few times. With only one base between it and a far larger clone, this is likely a read error. This CDR3 is also generated by other DNA sequences in the sample. The V and J genes are TRDV2 and TRDJ1, with 9 bases matching TRDD3. This CDR3 region has 16 residues. The germline gives CDR1 GEAIGNYY, CDR2 EKD. CDR3 protein: CACDTVGGIHRDKLIF. The CDR3 DNA reads as TGTGCCTGCGACACCGTGGGGGGGATACACCGCGATAAACTCATCTTT.

For this clone: TCRdb has a much larger clone's protein, which differs at residue 5 from the translation of this DNA, likely because of a read error; what is shown is the protein translated from the DNA. The CDR3 reads CACDALLGGIRGTDKLIF. The CDR3, as DNA: TGTGCCTGTGACGCCTTACTGGGGGGTATAAGGGGCACCGATAAACTCATCTTT. The J gene is TRDJ1, the V gene TRDV2, with TRDD3 matching 8 bases. V shed 3 bases, J shed 1 base, and the junction held 15 bases outside the gene matches. Germline values: CDR1 GEAIGNYY, CDR2 EKD. This CDR3 region has 18 residues.

In regard to this clone: A far larger clone is a single base away, which makes a read error likely. Other DNA variants within this sample encode the same CDR3. The V and J genes are TRDV2 and TRDJ1; TRDD3 aligns across 13 bases. Trimming cost V 3 bases and J 1 base; bases outside gene matches: 19. The V gene's germline CDR1 is GEAIGNYY and CDR2 EKD. This CDR3 contains 21 residues. DNA for the CDR3: TGTGCCTGTGACTCGATTACTGGGGGATACGCAGTCTCCTTGGTCACCGATAAACTCATCTTT. Its translation: CACDSITGGYAVSLVTDKLIF.

This clone showed up just a few times. TCRdb's protein for this DNA is that of a much larger clone and differs from the translation at residue 13, likely a read error; the protein shown is the DNA translation. The chain is built from TRDV2 and TRDJ3; the match to TRDD3 covers 12 bases. CDR3 size: 21 residues. Germline CDR1 GEAIGNYY, CDR2 EKD. The J segment lost 3 bases and the V segment lost 3 bases, leaving 14 bases of the junction unmatched. The CDR3 is CACDLVELGDTTGWDTRQMFF. The CDR3 nucleotides are TGTGCCTGTGACTTGGTTGAACTGGGGGATACTACGGGCTGGGACACCCGACAGATGTTTTTC.

The chain has TRAV23/DV6 and TRDJ1; 8 positions match TRDD3. V lost 3 bases to trimming and J lost 4 bases; unmatched junction nucleotides: 20. The germline gives CDR1 NTAFDY, CDR2 IRPDVSE (reference sequence). The length of the CDR3 is 18 residues. The CDR3 protein is CAAILQYWGPAGGDKLIF. The DNA of the CDR3 is TGTGCAGCAATCCTACAATACTGGGGGCCCGCCGGGGGCGATAAACTCATCTTT.

This clone rates as medium-sized. This rearrangement joins TRDV1 to TRDJ1, with unresolved D. V lost 2 bases and J lost 3, with 25 bases in between. The germline CDR1 and CDR2 sequences are TSWWSYY and QGS. The CDR3 consists of 19 residues. The CDR3 spells CALGESGRPSTLCPDKLIF. DNA of the CDR3: TGTGCTCTTGGGGAATCAGGGCGTCCCTCAACCCTCTGCCCCGATAAACTCATCTTT.

Judged by abundance, this clone is medium-sized. A far larger clone lies a single base away; this is likely a read error. Distinct nucleotide sequences in the sample also encode this CDR3. The chain employs TRDV2 and TRDJ1; D uncertain. The CDR3 totals 18 residues. V lost 0 bases and J lost 3, with 22 bases in between. Germline loops: CDR1 GEAIGNYY, CDR2 EKD. This CDR3 reads CACDTLPGGQKVADKLIF. For the CDR3, the DNA is TGTGCCTGTGACACCCTGCCGGGTGGGCAGAAGGTGGCCGATAAACTCATCTTT.

With respect to this clone: TCRdb attributes to this sequence the protein of a much larger clone, which differs from the DNA translation at residue 10; a read error is likely, and the protein displayed is translated from the DNA. The chain carries TRDV2 and TRDJ3; the match to TRDD3 covers 7 bases. CDR1 is GEAIGNYY, CDR2 EKD, per germline. The CDR3 loop spans 18 amino acids. V was pared by 1 base and J by 2 bases, with 7 bases of the junction left unmatched. CDR3 DNA sequence: TGTGCCTGTGACACGGCGGGGATAAGCCCCTGGGACACCCGACAGATGTTTTTC. Its translation is CACDTAGISPWDTRQMFF.

For this clone: TCRdb assigns this DNA the protein of a much larger clone, which departs from its translation at residue 8; this likely reflects a read error, and the protein shown comes from translating the DNA. The chain recombines TRDV2 with TRDJ1, with 7 bases identical to TRDD3. Germline-derived CDR1 and CDR2 are GEAIGNYY and EKD. This CDR3 has 18 residues. V gave up 4 bases and J gave up 9 bases; unmatched junction bases: 25. CDR3 DNA sequence: TGTGCCTGTGATCCCGTACTGAGGGATACTGCAACCAAATCACAACTCATCTTT. This translates into CACDPVLRDTATKSQLIF.

As regards this clone: TCRdb's protein for this DNA is that of a much larger clone and differs from the translation at residue 3, likely a read error; the protein shown is the DNA translation. This chain uses TRDV2 with TRDJ1; D is unresolved. The CDR3 runs to 18 residues. CDR1 and CDR2 from the germline V gene are GEAIGNYY and EKD. The CDR3: CAYDTLPGGQKVADKLIF. CDR3 bases: TGTGCCTATGACACCCTGCCGGGTGGGCAGAAAGTGGCCGATAAACTCATCTTT.

This clone was detected only a few times. Given a much more abundant clone one base away, this may be a read error. Other DNA sequences in the same sample also yield this CDR3. The V call is TRDV3, the J call TRDJ1; D perhaps matches TRDD3 (6 bases). The germline V gene encodes CDR1 TVYSNPD and CDR2 GDNSRS (reference sequence). V lost 4 bases, J lost 0 bases, and 45 bases lay in between. This CDR3 region has 24 residues. CDR3 nucleotide sequence: TGTGCCTCCCCTTACCTCGAAGATTTCGGAGTACTGGGAGATACGCAAGGGTACACCGATAAACTCATCTTT. It codes for CASPYLEDFGVLGDTQGYTDKLIF.

About this clone itself: TCRdb's listed protein matches a much larger clone and diverges from this DNA's translation at residue 6, likely through a read error; the protein shown comes from the DNA. The chain is built from TRDV2 and TRDJ1; TRDD3 aligns across 12 bases. Germline values: CDR1 GEAIGNYY, CDR2 EKD. The CDR3 loop spans 19 amino acids. V lost 3 bases to trimming and J lost 4 bases; unmatched junction nucleotides: 17. The CDR3, as DNA: TGTGCCTGTGACTCCCCACTGGGGGATACTACTCCTATCGGCGATAAACTCATCTTT. Translating it yields CACDSPLGDTTPIGDKLIF.